This TCR beta chain was found in a study of CD8+ T cells in alopecia areata. Whole-study findings and limits: In scalp samples, resident alphabeta T cells of normal skin are also sequenced. Especially in alopecia totalis/universalis, lesional scalp showed greater clonality than normal scalp did.

Per germline, CDR1 NNHDY and CDR2 SYVADS. Trimming cost V 4 bases and J 3 bases; bases outside gene matches: 7. This CDR3 spans 15 amino acids. Extraction of RNA preceded its reverse transcription into cDNA, which served as the sequencing template. Clones were sequenced by immunoSEQ multiplex PCR, and TCRdb holds only the in-frame ones, with some missing. Sampling found roughly 110,000 clones, none seen once. This clone was observed a handful of times. Its antigen is as yet unknown. Mouse names are used for the genes. The CDR3 end falls 4 residues outside the read, so it is completed with the germline J gene.

The sequencing sample was made of lesional skin. The sequence was obtained from a C3H/HeJ mouse with alopecia areata. MHC haplotype here: H2-k. This sequence joins TRBV13-3 and TRBJ2-7, with 10 bases that match TRBD2. The sequenced CDR3 bases are TGTGCCAGCAGTAACCACGGACTGGGGGTCTAT. Its translation is CASSNHGLGVY. The CDR3, in full, reads CASSNHGLGVYEQYF.